The present TCR beta chain was sequenced within a study of Ad26.COV2.S vaccination and SARS-CoV-2 variants. The overall study: By the intramuscular route, Ad26.COV2.S was given once, or twice 56 days apart.

Some clones are missing from TCRdb's copy, which holds only in-frame ones; the method was immunoSEQ multiplex PCR. The sample consists of about 480,000 clones, around nine tenths of them appearing once. The sample's treatment: 19 received Ad26.COV2.S at low or high dose, single or two shots; about 5 received placebo; per-sample allocation not given. Sampling took place 63 days after the first vaccine or placebo injection. Ad26.COV2.S expressed prefusion-stabilized spike from the original Wuhan strain. V lost 0 bases and J lost 0, with 12 bases in between. Germline V gives CDR1 LGHNA, CDR2 YSLEER. The CDR3 runs 17 residues.

V and J are TRBV4-3 and TRBJ2-1, with D perhaps matching TRBD1 (5 bases). The sequence came from a person between 18 and 65 years old who received the Ad26.COV2.S COVID-19 vaccine or a placebo. The starting material was peripheral blood, obtained in a trial of Ad26.COV2.S vaccine versus placebo. CDR3 bases: TGCGCCAGCAGCCAAGATCTGCAGGGAAGCTCCTACAATGAGCAGTTCTTC. Its translation: CASSQDLQGSSYNEQFF.